Presented here are 22 T cell receptor beta chains from one specimen sequenced in a study of human T cells and chemical hapten exposure (dated by TCRdb to the early 2020s). Library preparation used RACE. This sample was sequenced with a NextSeq 500. TCRdb reprocessed the public reads (quality trimming at Q25 with fastp, clone calling with MiXCR) and kept in-frame beta chains. Rows are unified per CDR3 protein, each entry keeping the most common DNA and genes. A total of 330,000 or so distinct CDR3 sequences appear in this sample, about 6% of them only once. The biggest ten clones account for around 6.1% of the sample. What this sample's time point label stands for: patch test 2, 6 weeks after DPC sensitization. The treatment or condition label, read with the paper, signifies: therapeutic diphenylcyclopropenone sensitization with weekly scalp DPC. Here the sequenced sample was whole blood, taken in connection with sensitization to the hapten diphenylcyclopropenone (DPC). The receptors stem from a woman aged 18 to 35 with alopecia areata. Some clones in this sample may be carry-over from other donors' samples.

This clonotype occurred a few times. The rearrangement uses TRBV20-1 and TRBJ2-1; TRBD2 matches at 8 bases. V lost 4 bases, J lost 8 bases, and 10 bases stayed unmatched. The CDR3 runs to 14 residues. CDR1 and CDR2 from the germline V gene are DFQATT and SNEGSKA (reference sequence). The CDR3 region is CSAKKGLVFDEQFF. CDR3 bases: TGCAGTGCTAAAAAGGGACTAGTTTTCGATGAGCAGTTCTTC.

This clonotype has a count of ten or more. The chain is built from TRBV6-5 and TRBJ2-3; perhaps TRBD1 as D (5 bases). Trimming left V 2 bases short and J 0 bases short, with 18 bases between. This CDR3 spans 18 amino acids. Germline V gives CDR1 MNHEY, CDR2 SVGAGI. Here the CDR3 DNA reads TGTGCCAGCAGTTACACGGCAGGGCCTATCTACAGCACAGATACGCAGTATTTT. Amino acids: CASSYTAGPIYSTDTQYF.

This clonotype was counted only a few times. This chain uses TRBV20-1 with TRBJ1-1, with TRBD1 identical over 9 bases. V lost 0 bases, J lost 4 bases, and 9 bases stayed unmatched. The CDR3 spans 16 residues. The germline V gene encodes CDR1 DFQATT and CDR2 SNEGSKA (reference sequence). This chain's CDR3 is CSARDGTGTLSTEAFF. The CDR3 bases are TGCAGTGCTAGAGATGGGACAGGGACTCTGAGCACTGAAGCTTTCTTT.

CDR3 sequence: CASSQGTQGHYNEQFF. The CDR3 DNA reads TGCGCCAGCAGCCAAGGGACACAGGGTCACTACAATGAGCAGTTCTTC. The chain employs TRBV4-3 and TRBJ2-1; a possible D gene is TRBD1 (6 bases). V was trimmed by 1 base and J by 3 bases, leaving 13 bases between them. The germline V gene encodes CDR1 LGHNA and CDR2 YSLEER. The CDR3 has 16 residues.

This chain uses TRBV5-1 with TRBJ1-2; TRBD1 matches at 12 bases. The CDR3 is made up of 16 amino acids. The V segment lost 0 bases and the J segment 5 bases; nucleotides outside the gene matches: 5. CDR1 and CDR2 (germline): SGHRS, YFSETQ. The chain's CDR3 is CASSLAGTGGDYGYTF. DNA for the CDR3: TGCGCCAGCAGCTTGGCCGGGACAGGGGGCGATTATGGCTACACCTTC.

This clonotype was counted ten times or more. The rearrangement uses TRBV12-3 or TRBV12-4 and TRBJ1-1; possibly TRBD1 for D (5 bases). The CDR3 length is 15 residues. With 6 bases removed from V and 3 bases from J, the gap between germline ends came to 17 bases. The DNA for the CDR3 is TGTGCCAGCAGACGCAGGGCGGATCCGGACACTGAAGCTTTCTTT. Its translation: CASRRRADPDTEAFF.

This chain connects TRBV6-2 or TRBV6-3 to TRBJ1-1; 9 bases are shared with TRBD1. This CDR3 is built from 15 residues. The J segment lost 1 base and the V segment lost 5 bases, leaving 5 bases of the junction unmatched. Germline CDR1 is MNHEY and CDR2 is SVGEGT. The CDR3 loop reads CASSPLTGGNTEAFF. Written as DNA, the CDR3 is TGTGCCAGCAGTCCTCTGACAGGGGGGAACACTGAAGCTTTCTTT.

The chain uses TRBV6-5 and TRBJ2-1, with 10 bases fitting TRBD2. The V segment lost 0 bases and the J segment 4 bases; nucleotides outside the gene matches: 18. Germline lookup yields CDR1 MNHEY and CDR2 SVGAGI. This CDR3 has 21 amino acids. CDR3 nucleotides: TGTGCCAGCAGTTACTCGAGTGCTACGAACGGTCTAGCGGGGGAGTACAATGAGCAGTTCTTC. This encodes CASSYSSATNGLAGEYNEQFF.

The chain couples TRBV5-1 to TRBJ1-1; D may be TRBD1 (5 bases). V dropped 4 bases and J dropped 4 bases, with 14 bases sitting between them. Germline V CDR1 and CDR2: SGHRS, YFSETQ. CDR3 length: 14 amino acids. The CDR3 is CASSPGFGGTEAFF. The CDR3, as DNA: TGCGCCAGCAGCCCAGGGTTCGGGGGCACTGAAGCTTTCTTT.

This clonotype has more than one count but fewer than ten. The CDR3 here is CASNAGEVLATDEQFF. The DNA for the CDR3 is TGTGCCAGCAACGCGGGGGAAGTACTAGCGACAGATGAGCAGTTCTTC. This chain links TRBV7-2 with TRBJ2-1, with TRBD2 matching 7 bases. Losses at the gene ends were 7 bases for V and 8 bases for J; bases not matched to a gene: 17. The CDR3 has 16 residues. Germline CDR1 SGHTA, CDR2 FQGNSA. The full variable domain, its missing parts supplied by reference TRBV7-2 and TRBJ2-1, is GAGVSQSPSNKVTEKGKDVELRCDPISGHTALYWYRQSLGQGLEFLIYFQGNSAPDKSGLPSDRFSAERTGGSVSTLTIQRTQQEDSAVYLCASNAGEVLATDEQFFGPGTRLTVL.

Only a few counts were recorded for this clonotype. The V call is TRBV29-1, the J call TRBJ2-1; D assignment may be TRBD1 or TRBD2 (5 bases each). Trimming pared 4 bases from V and 4 bases from J, leaving 14 bases between. Germline V CDR1 and CDR2: SQVTM, ANQGSEA. This CDR3 contains 14 residues. CDR3 protein: CSVVIRERYNEQFF. The DNA for the CDR3 is TGCAGCGTTGTCATCAGGGAGAGGTACAATGAGCAGTTCTTC.

In its sample, this clonotype was seen many times. J is TRBJ1-5 and V is TRBV3-1; the D gene is possibly TRBD1 (5 bases). With 4 bases removed from V and 4 bases from J, the gap between germline ends came to 8 bases. CDR1 and CDR2 from the germline V gene are LGHDT and YNNKEL (reference sequence). The CDR3 spans 13 residues. This CDR3 is CASSPDTNQPQHF. CDR3 DNA: TGTGCCAGCAGCCCGGACACAAATCAGCCCCAGCATTTT.

This clonotype was observed a few times. A read error may account for a junction end that differs from germline. The chain uses TRBV7-7 and TRBJ1-6, with 10 bases identical to TRBD1. Germline lookup yields CDR1 SSHAT and CDR2 FNYEAQ (reference sequence). CDR3 length equals 13 residues. This CDR3 reads CASSRDRGSPLHF. The CDR3 coding sequence is TGTGCTAGCAGTAGGGACAGGGGATCACCCCTCCACTTT.

This chain links TRBV3-1 with TRBJ2-6; 8 nucleotides line up with TRBD1. The V segment lost 3 bases and the J segment 1 base; nucleotides outside the gene matches: 5. Germline V gene lookup returns CDR1 LGHDT and CDR2 YNNKEL (reference sequence). CDR3 length: 17 amino acids. This CDR3 is CASSHLQGASGANVLTF. Written as DNA, the CDR3 is TGTGCCAGCAGCCATCTGCAGGGGGCGTCTGGGGCCAACGTCCTGACTTTC.

This clonotype was seen at least ten times. The chain is built from TRBV11-2 and TRBJ2-5; TRBD2 aligns across 8 bases. Germline-derived CDR1 and CDR2 are SGHAT and FQNNGV. V lost 8 bases and J lost 1; bases outside the gene matches: 6. This CDR3 has 14 amino acids. The chain's CDR3 is CASRERGFQETQYF. The CDR3 DNA is TGTGCCAGCCGGGAGCGGGGGTTCCAAGAGACCCAGTACTTC.

A few counts support this clonotype. One junction end does not reproduce the germline sequence, and a read error may be involved. The chain has TRBV4-2 and TRBJ1-2, with D perhaps TRBD1 (5 bases). CDR1 and CDR2 from the germline V gene are LGHNA and YNFKEQ. The CDR3 runs to 14 residues. The CDR3, as DNA: TGTGCCAGCAGCCAAGAGGTCTCAGGGCCCCACTTTTCCTTC. This sequence encodes CASSQEVSGPHFSF.

This clonotype occurred many times. The rearrangement links TRBV28 to TRBJ1-6; D is unclear. V was shortened by 4 bases and J by 7 bases, with 8 bases between the two germline ends. The germline V gene has CDR1 MDHEN and CDR2 SYDVKM. The CDR3 consists of 13 residues. In nucleotides, the CDR3 is TGTGCCAGCAGTTACCAGCGGAATTCACCCCTCCACTTT. Translation: CASSYQRNSPLHF.

This chain links TRBV6-5 with TRBJ2-2, with TRBD2 identical over 15 bases. Germline V CDR1 and CDR2: MNHEY, SVGAGI. The ends lost 4 bases at V and 4 bases at J; junction bases unmatched: 10. The CDR3 has 19 amino acids. The CDR3 DNA is TGTGCCAGCAGTTTTGGGACTAGCGGGGGGCCTACCGCCACCGGGGAGCTGTTTTTT. It codes for CASSFGTSGGPTATGELFF.

This clonotype was counted at least ten times. This chain links TRBV12-3 or TRBV12-4 with TRBJ1-1, with TRBD1 as a possible D gene (5 bases). CDR3 size: 13 residues. The V and J ends lost 6 bases and 4 bases respectively, with 12 bases between them. This CDR3 reads CASRLRAITEAFF. Written as DNA, the CDR3 is TGTGCCAGCAGACTCAGGGCTATCACTGAAGCTTTCTTT.

The sample holds a few counts of this clonotype. V usage is TRBV7-2 and J usage is TRBJ2-7, with D perhaps TRBD1 or TRBD2 (6 bases each). Trimming cost V 7 bases and J 5 bases, with 9 bases left between them. The CDR3 length is 11 residues. Per the germline V gene, CDR1 is SGHTA and CDR2 is FQGNSA. The CDR3 region is CASTGGHEQYF. CDR3 sequence (DNA): TGTGCCAGCACCGGGGGCCACGAGCAGTACTTC.

The chain carries TRBV12-3 or TRBV12-4 and TRBJ2-3; 10 nucleotides align to TRBD2. V lost 5 bases and J lost 3; bases outside the gene matches: 5. CDR3 length: 15 amino acids. The DNA of the CDR3 is TGTGCCAGCAGTAGCGGGGGGGCCGTGACAGATACGCAGTATTTT. Amino acids: CASSSGGAVTDTQYF.

J is TRBJ2-3 and V is TRBV27, with a tentative D call TRBD1 (5 bases). Germline-derived CDR1 and CDR2 are MNHEY and SMNVEV (reference sequence). The CDR3 is 14 residues long. Between the trimmed V and J ends, which lost 1 base and 1 base, there was a span of 6 bases. The CDR3 bases are TGTGCCAGCAGTTTATGGGGCGGCACAGATACGCAGTATTTT. Translation: CASSLWGGTDTQYF.